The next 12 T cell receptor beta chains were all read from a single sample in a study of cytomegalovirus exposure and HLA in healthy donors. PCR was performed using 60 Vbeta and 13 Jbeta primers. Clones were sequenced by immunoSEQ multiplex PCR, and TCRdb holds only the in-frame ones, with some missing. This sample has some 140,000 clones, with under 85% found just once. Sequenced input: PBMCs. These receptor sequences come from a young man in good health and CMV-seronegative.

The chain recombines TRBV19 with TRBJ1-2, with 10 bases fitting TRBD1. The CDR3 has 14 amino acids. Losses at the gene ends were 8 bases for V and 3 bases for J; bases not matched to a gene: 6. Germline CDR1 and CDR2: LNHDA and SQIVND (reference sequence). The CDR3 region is CASSGTGVYYGYTF. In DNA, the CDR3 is TGTGCCAGTTCCGGGACAGGGGTCTACTATGGCTACACCTTC.

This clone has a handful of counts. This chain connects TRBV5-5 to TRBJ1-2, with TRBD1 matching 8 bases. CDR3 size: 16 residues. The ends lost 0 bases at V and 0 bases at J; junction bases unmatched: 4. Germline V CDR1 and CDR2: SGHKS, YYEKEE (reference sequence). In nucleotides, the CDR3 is TGTGCCAGCAGCTTGGTTCAGGGGGCTTCTAACTATGGCTACACCTTC. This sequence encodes CASSLVQGASNYGYTF.

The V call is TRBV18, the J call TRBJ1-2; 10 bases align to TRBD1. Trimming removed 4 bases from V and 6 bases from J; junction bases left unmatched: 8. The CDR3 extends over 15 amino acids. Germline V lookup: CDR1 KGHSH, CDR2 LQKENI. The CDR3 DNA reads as TGTGCCAGCTCACGGGACAGGGGTGAGGTACATGGCTACACCTTC. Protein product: CASSRDRGEVHGYTF.

The CDR3 DNA follows: TGTGCCAGCAGCCCCCGGACAGGGGACAACACTGAAGCTTTCTTT. This sequence encodes CASSPRTGDNTEAFF. This rearrangement joins TRBV7-8 to TRBJ1-1; TRBD1 matches 9 bases. Germline V gives CDR1 SGHVS, CDR2 FQNEAQ. There are 15 residues in the CDR3. The junction had 6 bases not matched to a gene; V was cut back by 5 bases and J by 2 bases.

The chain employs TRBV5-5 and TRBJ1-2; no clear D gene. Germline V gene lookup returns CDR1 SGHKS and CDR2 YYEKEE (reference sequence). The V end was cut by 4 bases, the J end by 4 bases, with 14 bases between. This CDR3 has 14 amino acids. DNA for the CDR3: TGTGCCAGCAGCGACACCGGCCAGTTCTATGGCTACACCTTC. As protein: CASSDTGQFYGYTF.

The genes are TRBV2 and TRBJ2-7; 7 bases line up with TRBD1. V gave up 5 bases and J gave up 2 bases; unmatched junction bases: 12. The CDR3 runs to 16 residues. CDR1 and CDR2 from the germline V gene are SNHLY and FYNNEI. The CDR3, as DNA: TGTGCCAGCAGTCCCCTCCGACAGGGCCAAACCTACGAGCAGTACGTC. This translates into CASSPLRQGQTYEQYV.

CDR3 residues: CASSSLFRDRAYEQYV. DNA of the CDR3: TGTGCCAGCAGTTCCCTCTTTCGGGACAGGGCTTACGAGCAGTACGTC. This rearrangement joins TRBV27 to TRBJ2-7, with 9 bases identical to TRBD1. CDR1 is MNHEY, CDR2 SMNVEV, per germline (reference sequence). The trim removed 4 bases at V and 4 bases at J, leaving 11 bases unmatched. This CDR3 has 16 residues.

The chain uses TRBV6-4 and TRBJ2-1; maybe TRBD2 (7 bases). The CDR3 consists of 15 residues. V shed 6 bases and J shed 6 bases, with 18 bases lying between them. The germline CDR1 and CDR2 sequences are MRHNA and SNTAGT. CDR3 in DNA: TGTGCCAGCAGCGCGGGGGCCGACTCGGTCAATGAGCAGTTCTTC. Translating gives CASSAGADSVNEQFF.

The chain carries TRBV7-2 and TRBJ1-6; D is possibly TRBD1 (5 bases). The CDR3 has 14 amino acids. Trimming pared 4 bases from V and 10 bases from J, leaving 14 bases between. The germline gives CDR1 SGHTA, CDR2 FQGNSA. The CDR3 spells CASSSQGAGSPLHF. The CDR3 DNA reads TGTGCCAGCAGCTCGCAGGGAGCGGGATCACCCCTCCACTTT.

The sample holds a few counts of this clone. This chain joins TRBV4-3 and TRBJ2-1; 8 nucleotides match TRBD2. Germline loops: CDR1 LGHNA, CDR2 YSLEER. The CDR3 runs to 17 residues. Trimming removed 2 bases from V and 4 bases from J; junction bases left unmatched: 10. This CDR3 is CASSQSPSGGPYNEQFF. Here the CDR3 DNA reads TGCGCCAGCAGCCAAAGCCCGAGCGGGGGTCCTTACAATGAGCAGTTCTTC.

The CDR3 nucleotides are TGTGCCAGTAGCTCCCCACGTGCCGGACTTAGCAATCAGCCCCAGCATTTT. This codes for CASSSPRAGLSNQPQHF. The chain uses TRBV19 and TRBJ1-5, with D unresolved. V lost 6 bases and J 0 bases, leaving 18 bases between the germline ends. The CDR3 runs to 17 residues. Germline V CDR1 and CDR2: LNHDA, SQIVND (reference sequence).

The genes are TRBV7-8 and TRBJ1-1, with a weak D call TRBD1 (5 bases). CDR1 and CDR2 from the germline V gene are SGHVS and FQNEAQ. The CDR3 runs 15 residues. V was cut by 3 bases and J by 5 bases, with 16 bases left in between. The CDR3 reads CASSFTRNGGTEAFF. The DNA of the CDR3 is TGTGCCAGCAGCTTTACGAGGAACGGGGGGACTGAAGCTTTCTTT.